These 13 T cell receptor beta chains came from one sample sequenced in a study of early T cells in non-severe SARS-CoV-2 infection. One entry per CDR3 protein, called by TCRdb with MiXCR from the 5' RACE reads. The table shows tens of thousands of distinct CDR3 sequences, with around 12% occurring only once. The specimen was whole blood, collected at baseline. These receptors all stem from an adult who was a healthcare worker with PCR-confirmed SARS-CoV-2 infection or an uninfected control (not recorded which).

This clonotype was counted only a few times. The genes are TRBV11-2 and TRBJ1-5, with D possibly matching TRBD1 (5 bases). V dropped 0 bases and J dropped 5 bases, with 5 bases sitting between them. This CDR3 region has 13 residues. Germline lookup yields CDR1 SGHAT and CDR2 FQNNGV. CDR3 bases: TGTGCCAGCAGCTTAGACAGGGATCAGCCCCAGCATTTT. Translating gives CASSLDRDQPQHF.

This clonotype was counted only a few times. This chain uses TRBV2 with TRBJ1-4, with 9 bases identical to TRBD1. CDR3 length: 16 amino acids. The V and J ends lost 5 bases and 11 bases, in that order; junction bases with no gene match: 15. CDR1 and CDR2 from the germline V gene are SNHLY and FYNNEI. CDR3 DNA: TGTGCCAGCAGTATAGTACCCGGGACAGGGAGAGGGAAACTGTTTTTT. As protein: CASSIVPGTGRGKLFF.

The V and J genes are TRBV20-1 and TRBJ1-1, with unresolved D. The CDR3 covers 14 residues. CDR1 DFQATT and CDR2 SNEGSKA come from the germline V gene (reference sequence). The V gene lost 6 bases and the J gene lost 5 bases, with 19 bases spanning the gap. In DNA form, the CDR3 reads TGCAGTGCCGGACGGATTTTGGAGGAGACTGAAGCTTTCTTT. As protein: CSAGRILEETEAFF.

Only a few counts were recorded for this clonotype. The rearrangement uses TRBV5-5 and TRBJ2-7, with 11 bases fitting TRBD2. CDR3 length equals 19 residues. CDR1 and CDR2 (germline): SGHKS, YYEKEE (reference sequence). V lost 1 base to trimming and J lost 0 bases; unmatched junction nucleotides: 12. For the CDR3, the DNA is TGTGCCAGCAGCTTGACCTGGACTAGCGGGTTCGATCTCTCCTACGAGCAGTACTTC. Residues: CASSLTWTSGFDLSYEQYF.

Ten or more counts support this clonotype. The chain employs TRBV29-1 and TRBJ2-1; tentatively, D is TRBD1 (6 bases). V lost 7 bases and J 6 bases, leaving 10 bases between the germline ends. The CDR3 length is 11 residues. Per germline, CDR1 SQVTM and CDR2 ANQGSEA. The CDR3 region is CSAQGFNEQFF. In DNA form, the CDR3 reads TGCAGCGCACAGGGTTTCAATGAGCAGTTCTTC.

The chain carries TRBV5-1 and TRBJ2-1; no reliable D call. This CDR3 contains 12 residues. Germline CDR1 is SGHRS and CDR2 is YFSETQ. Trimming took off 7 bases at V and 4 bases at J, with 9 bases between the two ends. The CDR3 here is CASGRRYNEQFF. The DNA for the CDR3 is TGCGCCAGCGGAAGGCGGTACAATGAGCAGTTCTTC.

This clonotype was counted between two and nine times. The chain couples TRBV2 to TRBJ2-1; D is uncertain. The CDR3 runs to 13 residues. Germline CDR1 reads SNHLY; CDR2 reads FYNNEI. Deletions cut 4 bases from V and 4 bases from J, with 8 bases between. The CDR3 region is CASSGLEYNEQFF. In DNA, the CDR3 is TGTGCCAGCAGTGGTTTAGAGTACAATGAGCAGTTCTTC.

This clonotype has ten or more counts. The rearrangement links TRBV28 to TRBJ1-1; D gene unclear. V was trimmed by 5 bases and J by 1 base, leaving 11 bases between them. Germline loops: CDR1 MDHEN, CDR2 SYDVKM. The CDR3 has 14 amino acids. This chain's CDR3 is CASSASLRNTEAFF. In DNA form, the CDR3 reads TGTGCCAGCAGTGCCTCACTCCGGAACACTGAAGCTTTCTTT.

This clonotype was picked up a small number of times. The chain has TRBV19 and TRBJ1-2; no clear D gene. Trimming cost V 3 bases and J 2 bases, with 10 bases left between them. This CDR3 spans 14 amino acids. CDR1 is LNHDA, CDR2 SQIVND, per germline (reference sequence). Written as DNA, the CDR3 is TGTGCCAGTAGTATCCGAAGGGAAAACTATGGCTACACCTTC. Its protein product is CASSIRRENYGYTF. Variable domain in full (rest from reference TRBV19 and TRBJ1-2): DGGITQSPKYLFRKEGQNVTLSCEQNLNHDAMYWYRQDPGQGLRLIYYSQIVNDFQKGDIAEGYSVSREKKESFPLTVTSAQKNPTAFYLCASSIRRENYGYTFGSGTRLTVV.

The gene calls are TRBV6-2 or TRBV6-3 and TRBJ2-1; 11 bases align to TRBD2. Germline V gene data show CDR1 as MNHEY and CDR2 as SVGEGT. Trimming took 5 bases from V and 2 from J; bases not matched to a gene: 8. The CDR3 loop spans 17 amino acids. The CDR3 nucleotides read TGTGCCAGCAGTAACGATGTAGCGGGAGGGCCCTACAATGAGCAGTTCTTC. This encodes CASSNDVAGGPYNEQFF.

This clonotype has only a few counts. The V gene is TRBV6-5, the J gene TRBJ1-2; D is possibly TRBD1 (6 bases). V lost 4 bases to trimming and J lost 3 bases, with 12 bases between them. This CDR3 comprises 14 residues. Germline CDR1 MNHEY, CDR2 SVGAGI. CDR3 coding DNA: TGTGCCAGCAGTTCCCAAGGGGGGTACTATGGCTACACCTTC. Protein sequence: CASSSQGGYYGYTF.

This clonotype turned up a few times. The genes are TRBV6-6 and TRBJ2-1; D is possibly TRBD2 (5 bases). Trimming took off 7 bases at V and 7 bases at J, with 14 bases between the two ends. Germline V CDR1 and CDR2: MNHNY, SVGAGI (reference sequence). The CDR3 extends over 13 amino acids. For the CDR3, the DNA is TGTGCCAGCACTTCACATAGCGCAAATGAGCAGTTCTTC. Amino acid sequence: CASTSHSANEQFF.

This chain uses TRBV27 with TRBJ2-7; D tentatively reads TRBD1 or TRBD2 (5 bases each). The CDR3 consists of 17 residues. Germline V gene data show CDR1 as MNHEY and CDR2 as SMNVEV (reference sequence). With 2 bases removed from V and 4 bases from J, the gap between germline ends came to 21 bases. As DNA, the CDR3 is TGTGCCAGCAGTTTAAGCTTCTTTGGGACCTTCGATTACGAGCAGTACTTC. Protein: CASSLSFFGTFDYEQYF.